This passage covers 4 T cell receptor beta chains from one sample sequenced in a study of B cell selection in AIRE deficiency. Conventional CD4 T cells were sorted as CD4+CD127+ cells. Here immunoSEQ multiplex PCR was the method, and the copy in TCRdb shows in-frame clones only, minus some. The sample shows tens of thousands of clones, more than 95% of them seen only once. Sequenced input: conventional CD4+ T cells sorted from PBMCs. These receptors all come from a human donor with AIRE deficiency.

This sequence joins TRBV11-2 and TRBJ1-2; D is perhaps TRBD1 (6 bases). Trimming took 3 bases from V and 2 from J, leaving 7 bases between them. The CDR3 covers 13 residues. CDR1 is SGHAT, CDR2 FQNNGV, per germline. The CDR3 coding sequence is TGTGCCAGCAGCTTGGGGGGCAACTATGGCTACACCTTC. Protein product: CASSLGGNYGYTF.

The gene calls are TRBV5-4 and TRBJ2-1; D unclear. CDR1 is SGHNT and CDR2 is YYREEE in the germline V gene (reference sequence). The CDR3 extends over 14 amino acids. V was cut by 2 bases and J by 5 bases, with 11 bases left in between. The CDR3 protein is CASSLTNVHNEQFF. Here the CDR3 DNA reads TGTGCCAGCAGCTTAACTAACGTCCACAATGAGCAGTTCTTC.

V is TRBV5-6 and J is TRBJ2-5; the match to TRBD2 covers 8 bases. From germline, CDR1 is SGHDT and CDR2 YYEEEE. The CDR3 length is 18 residues. With 1 base clipped from V and 5 bases from J, the junction kept 16 bases outside the gene matches. CDR3 residues: CASSLWASTGGFTETQYF. CDR3 nucleotide sequence: TGTGCCAGCAGCTTGTGGGCTTCGACGGGGGGGTTTACGGAGACCCAGTACTTC.

The chain recombines TRBV4-3 with TRBJ2-7, with 8 bases lining up with TRBD1. From germline, CDR1 is LGHNA and CDR2 YSLEER. The junction had 5 bases not matched to a gene; V was cut back by 1 base and J by 3 bases. This CDR3 region has 15 residues. The DNA of the CDR3 is TGCGCCAGCAGCCAAGTACAAGGACAGGGCTACGAGCAGTACTTC. Translating it yields CASSQVQGQGYEQYF.